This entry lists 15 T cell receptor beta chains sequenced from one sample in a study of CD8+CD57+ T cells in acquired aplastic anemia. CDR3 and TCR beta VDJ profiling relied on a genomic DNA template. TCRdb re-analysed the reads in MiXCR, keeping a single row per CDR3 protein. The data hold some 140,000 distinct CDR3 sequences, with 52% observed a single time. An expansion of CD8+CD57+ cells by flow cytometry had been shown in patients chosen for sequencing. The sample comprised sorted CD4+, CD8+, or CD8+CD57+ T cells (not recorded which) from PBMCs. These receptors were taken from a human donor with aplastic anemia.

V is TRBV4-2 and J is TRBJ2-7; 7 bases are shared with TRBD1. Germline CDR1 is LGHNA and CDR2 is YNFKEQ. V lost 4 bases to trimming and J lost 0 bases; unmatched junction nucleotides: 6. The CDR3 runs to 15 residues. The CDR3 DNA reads TGTGCCAGCAGCCGGACCGGGACAGACTCCTACGAGCAGTACTTC. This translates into CASSRTGTDSYEQYF.

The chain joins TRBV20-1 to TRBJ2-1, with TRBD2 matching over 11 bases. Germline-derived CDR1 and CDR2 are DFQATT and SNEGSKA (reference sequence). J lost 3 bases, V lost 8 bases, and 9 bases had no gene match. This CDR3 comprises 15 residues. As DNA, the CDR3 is TGCAGTCAGAAAAAACTAGCGGGAGACTACAATGAGCAGTTCTTC. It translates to CSQKKLAGDYNEQFF.

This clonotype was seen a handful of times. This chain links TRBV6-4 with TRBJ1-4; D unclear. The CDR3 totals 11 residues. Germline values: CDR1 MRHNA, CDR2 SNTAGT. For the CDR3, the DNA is TGTGTCCGACCCCTAAGCGAAAAACTGTTTTTT. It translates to CVRPLSEKLFF.

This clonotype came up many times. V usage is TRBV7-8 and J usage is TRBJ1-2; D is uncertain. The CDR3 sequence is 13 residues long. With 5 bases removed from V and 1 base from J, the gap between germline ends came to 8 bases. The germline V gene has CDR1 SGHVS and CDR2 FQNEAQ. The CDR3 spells CASSKTNNYGYTF. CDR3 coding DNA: TGTGCCAGCAGCAAGACAAATAACTATGGCTACACCTTC.

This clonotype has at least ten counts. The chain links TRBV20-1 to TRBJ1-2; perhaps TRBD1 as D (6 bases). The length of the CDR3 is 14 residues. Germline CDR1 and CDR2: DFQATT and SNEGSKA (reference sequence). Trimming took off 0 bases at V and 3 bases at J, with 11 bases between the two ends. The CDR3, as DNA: TGCAGTGCTAGAGAGGTGTGGACAGACTATGGCTACACCTTC. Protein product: CSAREVWTDYGYTF.

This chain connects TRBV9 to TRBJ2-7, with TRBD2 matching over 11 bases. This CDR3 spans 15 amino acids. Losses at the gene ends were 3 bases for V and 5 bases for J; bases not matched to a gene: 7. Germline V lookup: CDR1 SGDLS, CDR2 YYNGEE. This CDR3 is CASSDSGGALDEQYF. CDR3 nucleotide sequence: TGTGCCAGCAGCGATAGCGGGGGGGCCTTGGACGAGCAGTACTTC.

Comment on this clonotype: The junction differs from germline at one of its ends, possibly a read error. CDR3: CASSPLTLGLQNEKLFF. The CDR3 coding sequence is TGTGCCAGCAGTCCCCTTACCTTGGGACTACAGAATGAAAAACTGTTTTTT. The rearrangement uses TRBV10-3 and TRBJ1-4; D perhaps matches TRBD1 (5 bases). The CDR3 has 17 amino acids. Germline values: CDR1 ENHRY, CDR2 SYGVKD.

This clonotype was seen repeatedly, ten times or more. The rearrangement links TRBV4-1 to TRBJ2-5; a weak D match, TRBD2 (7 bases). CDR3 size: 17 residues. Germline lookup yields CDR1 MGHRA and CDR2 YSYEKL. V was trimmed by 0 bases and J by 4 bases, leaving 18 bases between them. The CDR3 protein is CASSQDVDRGAGETQYF. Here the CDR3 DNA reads TGCGCCAGCAGCCAAGACGTTGACCGGGGGGCGGGAGAGACCCAGTACTTC.

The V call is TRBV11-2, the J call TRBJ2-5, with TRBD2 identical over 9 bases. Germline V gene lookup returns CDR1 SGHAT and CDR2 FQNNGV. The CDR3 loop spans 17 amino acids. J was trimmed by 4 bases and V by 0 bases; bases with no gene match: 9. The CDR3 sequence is CASSLEGLAGAGETQYF. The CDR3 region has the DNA TGTGCCAGCAGCTTAGAAGGATTAGCGGGGGCGGGAGAGACCCAGTACTTC.

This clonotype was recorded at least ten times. The CDR3 DNA reads as TGTGCCAGCAGTCCATGGACTAGCGGGGATGAGCAGTTCTTC. Amino acid sequence: CASSPWTSGDEQFF. The rearrangement joins TRBV6-1 to TRBJ2-1, with 12 bases matching TRBD2. Germline CDR1 is MNHNS and CDR2 is SASEGT. V dropped 5 bases and J dropped 8; count of bases not matched to a gene: 4. The CDR3 extends over 14 amino acids.

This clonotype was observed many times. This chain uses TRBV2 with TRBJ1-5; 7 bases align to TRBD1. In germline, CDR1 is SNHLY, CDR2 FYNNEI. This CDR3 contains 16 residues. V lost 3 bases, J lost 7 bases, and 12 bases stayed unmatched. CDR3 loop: CASSDLGGGDPQPQHF. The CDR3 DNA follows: TGTGCCAGCAGTGATTTGGGAGGGGGCGACCCACAGCCCCAGCATTTT.

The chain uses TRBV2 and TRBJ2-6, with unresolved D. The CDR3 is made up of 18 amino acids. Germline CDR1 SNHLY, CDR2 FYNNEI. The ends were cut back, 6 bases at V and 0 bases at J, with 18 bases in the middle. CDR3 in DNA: TGTGCCAGCAGGGTGATTGGACCTCAATTCTCTGGGGCCAACGTCCTGACTTTC. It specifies CASRVIGPQFSGANVLTF.

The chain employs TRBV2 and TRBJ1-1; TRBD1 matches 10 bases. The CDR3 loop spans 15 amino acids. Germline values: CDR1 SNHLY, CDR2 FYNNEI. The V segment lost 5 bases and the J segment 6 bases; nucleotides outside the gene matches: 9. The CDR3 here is CASSSSWTGGAEAFF. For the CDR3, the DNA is TGTGCCAGCAGTTCATCCTGGACAGGGGGAGCTGAAGCTTTCTTT.

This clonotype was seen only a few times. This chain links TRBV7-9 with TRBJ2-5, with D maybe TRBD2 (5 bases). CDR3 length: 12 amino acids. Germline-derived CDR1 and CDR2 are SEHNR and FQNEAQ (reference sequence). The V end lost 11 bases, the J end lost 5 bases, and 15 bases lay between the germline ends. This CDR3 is CASLVSGETQYF. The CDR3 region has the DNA TGTGCCTCCCTCGTAAGCGGCGAGACCCAGTACTTC.

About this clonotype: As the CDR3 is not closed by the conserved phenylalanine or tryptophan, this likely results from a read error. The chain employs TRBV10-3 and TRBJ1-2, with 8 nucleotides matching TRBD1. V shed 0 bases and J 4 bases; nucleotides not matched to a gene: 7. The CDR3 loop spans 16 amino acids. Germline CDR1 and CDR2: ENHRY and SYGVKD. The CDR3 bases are TGTGCCATCAGTGAGTCGAACGTGGACAGGGTCTATGGCTACACCCTC. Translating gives CAISESNVDRVYGYTL.